This TCR beta chain comes out of a study of blood T cells in healthy people across ages. Whole-study results and caveats: The study found more naive CD4+ cells and higher diversity in long-lived than aged donors.

There are 14 residues in the CDR3. Trimming took off 3 bases at V and 5 bases at J, with 14 bases between the two ends. Germline CDR1 is MDHEN and CDR2 is SYDVKM. A second 7 to 11 cycle PCR used barcoded and J-beta primers. TCRdb passed the 5' RACE reads through MiXCR, listing each CDR3 protein once. The sample holds some 1.5 million distinct CDR3 sequences, roughly 30% seen once. This clonotype has more than one count but fewer than ten. Its target is unknown. The chain recombines TRBV28 with TRBJ2-7; D gene unclear. The sequenced sample consisted of blood. The source of this sequence is a woman in her thirties in good health. The CDR3: CASSLTPSRNEQYF. CDR3 bases: TGTGCCAGCAGTTTGACACCCAGCAGGAACGAGCAGTACTTC.